Listed here are 7 T cell receptor beta chains from one sample, sequenced in a study of T cells after yellow fever vaccination. TCRdb fed the 5' RACE reads into MiXCR, producing one record per CDR3 protein. The sample lists approximately 240,000 distinct CDR3 sequences; roughly 3.5% were seen once. The sample here was PBMCs, taken 15 days after the yellow fever booster vaccination. All receptors come from a man aged 18 to 29 who received the YFV17D yellow fever vaccine.

This clonotype has only a few counts. The chain uses TRBV3-1 and TRBJ2-1; D gene uncertain. CDR1 and CDR2 (germline): LGHDT, YNNKEL (reference sequence). This CDR3 spans 11 amino acids. V was trimmed by 5 bases and J by 7 bases, leaving 6 bases between them. The CDR3 spells CASSFINEQFF. In nucleotides, the CDR3 is TGTGCCAGCAGCTTCATAAATGAGCAGTTCTTC.

This clonotype has a count of ten or more. The chain uses TRBV4-3 and TRBJ1-2, with D unresolved. The V gene's germline CDR1 is LGHNA and CDR2 YSLEER. The CDR3 extends over 14 amino acids. V shed 0 bases and J shed 2 bases, with 7 bases lying between them. CDR3: CASSQDMGNYGYTF. CDR3 in DNA: TGCGCCAGCAGCCAAGATATGGGGAACTATGGCTACACCTTC.

This clonotype was found many times. The V call is TRBV12-3 or TRBV12-4, the J call TRBJ2-2, with D possibly being TRBD1 (5 bases). The CDR3 totals 15 residues. Trimming cost V 5 bases and J 3 bases, with 13 bases left between them. The CDR3 protein is CASSRKDTYTGELFF. CDR3 DNA: TGTGCCAGCAGTCGCAAGGACACCTACACCGGGGAGCTGTTTTTT.

This clonotype was seen a handful of times. The gene calls are TRBV7-9 and TRBJ1-1; 7 bases align to TRBD1. Germline CDR1 is SEHNR and CDR2 is FQNEAQ (reference sequence). The CDR3 covers 15 residues. Germline trimming cut 5 bases from V and 1 base from J; bases unmatched to any gene: 7. Here the CDR3 DNA reads TGTGCCAGCAGCCAAGACGGACAGGAGAACACTGAAGCTTTCTTT. Protein sequence: CASSQDGQENTEAFF. Using reference TRBV7-9 and TRBJ1-1 for the parts outside the CDR3, the full variable domain is DTGVSQNPRHKITKRGQNVTFRCDPISEHNRLYWYRQTLGQGPEFLTYFQNEAQLEKSRLLSDRFSAERPKGSFSTLEIQRTEQGDSAMYLCASSQDGQENTEAFFGQGTRLTVV.

At least ten counts were recorded for this clonotype. The genes are TRBV7-2 and TRBJ2-2; D possibly corresponds to TRBD1 (5 bases). The CDR3 has 15 residues. Trimming took off 4 bases at V and 6 bases at J, with 15 bases between the two ends. Germline V gives CDR1 SGHTA, CDR2 FQGNSA. CDR3: CASSSRQLLAGELFF. In DNA, the CDR3 is TGTGCCAGCAGCTCACGACAGTTGTTGGCCGGGGAGCTGTTTTTT.

This clonotype has at least ten counts. The rearrangement links TRBV7-2 to TRBJ2-5; D ambiguous. Trimming shortened V by 8 bases and J by 0 bases, and 7 bases separated the two germline ends. Germline V lookup: CDR1 SGHTA, CDR2 FQGNSA. The CDR3 length is 12 residues. Here the CDR3 reads CASGMYQETQYF. CDR3 sequence (DNA): TGTGCCAGCGGGATGTACCAAGAGACCCAGTACTTC.

This clonotype has at least ten counts. The chain employs TRBV5-1 and TRBJ2-3; a weak D match, TRBD1 (5 bases). V was cut by 2 bases and J by 6 bases, with 16 bases left in between. The V gene's germline CDR1 is SGHRS and CDR2 YFSETQ. The CDR3 runs 15 residues. DNA of the CDR3: TGCGCCAGCAGCTTCCGACAGCGCCCCGTCGATACGCAGTATTTT. Encoded protein: CASSFRQRPVDTQYF.